Detailed here is one TCR beta chain. Its target antigen remains unknown. No much larger clone exists at a distance of one base, and base qualities are not known. CDR3 length: 14 amino acids, cysteine to phenylalanine. Only the CDR3 DNA stays, 42 bases, in frame from base 1. The germline V end is reduced by 8 bases and the J end by 7 bases; junction bases left unmatched: 14. Taken from the germline V gene (reference sequence), the CDR1 and CDR2 loops are MNHNY and SVGAGI. This sample was taken from a study of T cell responses to AZD1222 COVID-19 vaccine (dated by TCRdb to the early 2020s). The study in broad terms: TCR sequencing covered fewer than 250 trial participants: 207 given two doses of AZD1222 and about 26 given two doses of MenACWY control vaccine. Trial participants were enrolled by age into 18-55, 56-69 and 70-plus year subgroups, with around 140, 26 and 57 TCR-sequenced participants respectively. Beyond this particular receptor, the publication reports: The vaccine-associated CD4 TCRs covered the entire spike protein, and the dominant responses fell in regions 160-218 and 743-854. Conclusions about previously exposed vaccinees are limited, since just five to seven AZD1222 recipients were seropositive for SARS-CoV-2 at baseline. The 56-69-year group was small, and its depth increase did not reach significance, likely because of low power. A significant rise in spike-specific TCR breadth and depth was observed after two AZD1222 doses relative to day 0 and relative to MenACWY recipients. Epitopes outside the regions mutated in the B.1.351 and B.1.1.7 variants were reportedly recognized by nearly half of the unique spike-specific TCRs. Participants were mostly white British, with more females than males. The authors suggested clonal diversity may have been underestimated. No day 14 peak-response samples were available, so repertoires were characterized only after the peak T cell response.

The CDR3 regions of human TCRbeta chains were analyzed by immunosequencing. The source study handled its data this way. Repertoire TCRs were matched against a reference library of SARS-CoV-2-specific TCRs generated with the MIRA antigen-specificity platform. Breadth was defined as the fraction of unique TCRs that were SARS-CoV-2-associated, and depth was defined as the fraction of total T cells that were SARS-CoV-2-associated. Using the MIRA data, each spike-specific TCR was mapped to the spike region that the TCR reacts to and placed in a CD4 or CD8 class. Log10-transformed breadth and depth values were compared by one-way ANOVA with Sidak's multiple comparisons tests. This is the immuneACCESS table as TCRdb keeps it, with only in-frame sequences that have V and J called. A part of the clones is gone; compared with another copy, unresolved V genes explain less than half, and the rest is unexplained. V, J and clone size were drawn from that table, and D and trimming were deduced from the DNA. A total of under 95,000 clones appear in this sample, 88% of them only once. 6.9% of the sample lies in the top ten.

Interpreted using the paper, the time point label stands for: about 28 days (+/-7) after the second vaccine dose. AZD1222 recipients whose second dose came at about 4 weeks and those whose second dose came at about 12 weeks were combined into one group, since spike-specific TCR depth and breadth did not differ between the two schedules. Vaccinee samples were obtained from the UK trials COV001 and COV002, which included a single-blind randomized controlled phase 2/3 trial of AZD1222 (ChAdOx1 nCoV-19) in healthy adults. Trial participant PBMC samples were collected at day 0 and day 28 after the second dose for TCRbeta chain sequencing.

This TCR derives from an adult who received the AZD1222 COVID-19 vaccine. This sample comprised peripheral blood, obtained 28 days after the second AZD1222 dose. Recombination joined TRBV6-6 with TRBJ2-7; 7 bases in between match TRBD1. The CDR3 protein: CASQLVDRVREQYF. The bases read TGTGCCAGCCAGCTTGTAGACAGGGTGAGGGAGCAGTACTTC.